This record concerns one TCR beta chain sequence. Which antigen it targets is not known. Per-base qualities were not stored, and no clone one base away is much larger. The CDR3 spans 14 residues, from the cysteine through the phenylalanine. Only CDR3 DNA remains: 42 bases, in frame from the first base. The junction carries 10 bases between V and J, which are trimmed by 1 base and 3 bases respectively. The germline V gene yields SNHLY for CDR1 and FYNNEI for CDR2. The sample's time point, from its label and the paper: cells obtained before transplantation from donor or recipient. CD3+CD4+ and CD3+CD8+ populations were FACS-sorted from unstimulated pre-transplant donor and recipient cells taken from spleen or lymph nodes. The library came from the immunoSEQ multiplex PCR assay. For most patients, genomic DNA was isolated using the Qiagen DNeasy Blood and Tissue Kit and was shipped frozen to Adaptive Biotechnologies for TCR sequencing. For most patients, genomic DNA was subjected to high-throughput TCR-beta CDR3 sequencing by Adaptive Biotechnologies. In the paper's pipeline: TCR sequencing data were retrieved from Adaptive's ImmunoSEQ software for 15 to 20 patients, whereas three other patients were processed with MiXCR and VDJtools. To correct CD4 versus CD8 sorting errors, any sequence found in both subsets at a frequency ratio below 5:1 was removed. CDR3 nucleotide sequences shared between donor and recipient were removed because the origin of such sequences could not be assigned. To be classed as alloreactive, a clone needed at least 2-fold expansion over unstimulated cells and a minimum CFSE-low frequency of 0.002% (template counts) or 0.001% (read counts). Clones detected in sequenced pre-transplant spleen, lymph node, or MLR CFSE-low populations of the donor or recipient were defined as mappable. Cumulative frequency of alloreactive clones was calculated as a percentage of all sequences weighted by copy number. TCRdb re-hosts the immuneACCESS table, in-frame sequences only. Its copies lack some clones; in the studies checked, an unresolved V gene accounts for under half of them, and the cause for the rest is not known. That table supplies the V and J calls and clone size; D and trimming were determined from the DNA. Within this sample are about 94,000 clones, with around 90% of them counted one time only. The ten biggest clones cover roughly 0.5% of the sample.

This specimen comes from a study of graft-versus-host responses after intestinal transplantation (TCRdb year 2021). With regard to the full study: Recipients received multivisceral, liver-intestinal, or isolated intestinal transplants. Anti-thymocyte globulin induction was given to all recipients, followed by maintenance tacrolimus and steroids for about 3 years. Bulk TCR-beta CDR3 sequencing was used to track graft-versus-host and host-versus-graft alloreactive T cell clones in the graft, circulation and bone marrow after intestinal transplantation. To identify alloreactive clones, pre-transplant mixed lymphocyte reaction products were sequenced and then compared with unstimulated pre-transplant donor and recipient T cells. Of the roughly 26 intestinal transplant recipients enrolled in the cohort, one of whom was a retransplant, a few patients without pretransplant specimens were excluded. A peak of at least 4% donor T cells among recipient peripheral blood mononuclear cells was the definition used for donor T cell macrochimerism. Samples from a few later patients were sequenced in-house on an Illumina MiSeq with MiXCR processing rather than by the commercial service. Points the paper makes about the study in general: GvH clones turned up in recipient bone marrow, with some appearing earlier in ileal mucosa or blood, a pattern consistent with an intestinal mucosal origin. The conclusions were limited by the relatively low number and heterogeneity of the intestinal transplant patients. Early after transplant, peak levels of circulating GvH clones were found to be associated with declines in HvG clones. High GvH to HvG T cell clonal ratios were observed in the allografts of patients with donor T cell macrochimerism.

The source material was unstimulated CD8+ T cells sorted from spleen or lymph node cells, sampled before intestinal transplant. This receptor was taken from a human donor who received an intestinal transplant. The chain couples TRBV2 to TRBJ2-7, and perhaps TRBD2 as D gene, on 6 matching bases. This receptor has the CDR3 CASSEGRGYYEQYF. At the DNA level, the sequence is TGTGCCAGCAGTGAAGGTCGGGGGTACTACGAGCAGTACTTC. The variable domain in full, with residues beyond the CDR3 obtained from the reference TRBV2 and TRBJ2-7 genes, is EPEVTQTPSHQVTQMGQEVILRCVPISNHLYFYWYRQILGQKVEFLVSFYNNEISEKSEIFDDQFSVERPDGSNFTLKIRSTKLEDSAMYFCASSEGRGYYEQYFGPGTRLTVT.